This T cell receptor beta chain was captured by sequencing in a study of T cell responses to AZD1222 COVID-19 vaccine. The study, taken as a whole, reports: Females outnumbered males among donors, who were mostly white British; clonal diversity was possibly underestimated.

The protocol was immunoSEQ multiplex PCR, while the TCRdb copy is restricted to in-frame clones and leaves out a portion. The data show 90,000 to 130,000 clones, around 80% seen once. CDR1 and CDR2 from the germline V gene are SGDLS and YYNGEE. Deletions cut 4 bases from V and 2 bases from J, with 12 bases between. CDR3 length equals 14 residues. About this clone itself: Its antigen remains unidentified.

This TCR was recovered from an adult in good health. The J gene is TRBJ2-5, the V gene TRBV9; D is uncertain. The starting material was peripheral blood, obtained on day 0 of AZD1222 vaccination. CDR3 sequence reads: CASSPRPSQETQYF. Written as DNA, the CDR3 is TGTGCCAGCAGCCCGCGACCGTCTCAAGAGACCCAGTACTTC.